Here is one T cell receptor (beta chain) with its context. Its specificity is unknown. A second PCR of roughly 7 to 11 cycles used a sample-barcoded 5' primer and a J-beta primer mix. In TCRdb, the 5' RACE reads were re-called with MiXCR into one record per CDR3 protein. The sample has about 1.8 million distinct CDR3 sequences, around 50% seen once. These data come from a study of blood T cells in healthy people across ages. General study results and limits: More naive CD4+ cells and higher diversity were found in long-lived than in aged donors. Expanded clonotype shifts may have been confounded, as the donors had an unknown CMV status. Age showed a roughly linear inverse relationship with TCR beta diversity per million T cells.

Germline trimming cut 7 bases from V and 3 bases from J; bases unmatched to any gene: 10. The CDR3 sequence is 16 residues long. CDR1 and CDR2 (germline): MNHEY, SMNVEV (reference sequence). The source of this sequence is a woman between 40 and 55 years old in good health. The sequenced material came from blood. The chain uses TRBV27 and TRBJ2-3, with 10 positions matching TRBD2. For the CDR3, the DNA is TGTGCCAGCAAGAGCCACCCTAGCGGGGGAACAGATACGCAGTATTTT. Translating it yields CASKSHPSGGTDTQYF.